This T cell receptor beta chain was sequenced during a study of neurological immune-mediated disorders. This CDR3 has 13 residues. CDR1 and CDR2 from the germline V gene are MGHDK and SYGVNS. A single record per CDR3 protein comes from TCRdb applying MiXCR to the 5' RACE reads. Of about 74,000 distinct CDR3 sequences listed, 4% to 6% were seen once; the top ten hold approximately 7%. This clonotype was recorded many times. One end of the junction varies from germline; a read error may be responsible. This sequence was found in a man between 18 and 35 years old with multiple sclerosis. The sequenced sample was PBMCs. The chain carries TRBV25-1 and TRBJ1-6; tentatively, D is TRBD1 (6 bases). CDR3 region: CASRQEYNSPLNF. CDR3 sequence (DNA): TGTGCCAGCCGACAGGAGTATAATTCACCCCTCAACTTT.